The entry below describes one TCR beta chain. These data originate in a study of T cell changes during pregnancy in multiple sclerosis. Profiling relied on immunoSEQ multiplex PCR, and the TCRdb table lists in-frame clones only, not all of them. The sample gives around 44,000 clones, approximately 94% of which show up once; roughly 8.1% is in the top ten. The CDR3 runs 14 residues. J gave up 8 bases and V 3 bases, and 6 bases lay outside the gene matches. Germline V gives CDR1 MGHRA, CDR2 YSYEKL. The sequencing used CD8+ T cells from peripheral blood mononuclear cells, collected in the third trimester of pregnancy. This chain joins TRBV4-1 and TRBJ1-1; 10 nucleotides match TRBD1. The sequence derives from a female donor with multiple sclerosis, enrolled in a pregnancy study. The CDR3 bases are TGCGCCAGCAGCCACCCGGGACAGGGGTCAGAAGCTTTCTTT. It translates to CASSHPGQGSEAFF.